This note documents a single TCR beta chain sequence. Its target is not known. The sample originates from a study of cytomegalovirus exposure and HLA in healthy donors. Study-level points and caveats: Usually a TCR sequence was rare, but some public TCRs were found in many donors. A later look showed TCR association rates differing by HLA locus, highest for DRB1 and lowest for HLA-C.

V dropped 3 bases and J dropped 5 bases, with 8 bases sitting between them. The CDR3 is made up of 13 amino acids. The germline gives CDR1 SGHAT, CDR2 FQDESV (reference sequence). 60 Vbeta and 13 Jbeta primers were used in PCR. Some clones are missing from TCRdb's copy, which holds only in-frame ones; the method was immunoSEQ multiplex PCR. The sample has under 200,000 clones, about 72% seen once. This chain links TRBV11-1 with TRBJ2-1; D ambiguous. The sample taken for sequencing was PBMCs. The receptor was derived from a man aged 60 to 75 in good health and CMV-seronegative. CDR3 in DNA: TGTGCCAGCAGCTTTGGCGGAGACAATGAGCAGTTCTTC. Its translation is CASSFGGDNEQFF.